This is a list of T cell receptor beta chains from one sample in a study of T cells in Graves' hyperthyroidism and ophthalmopathy. TCRdb reprocessed the multiplex PCR reads via MiXCR and lists one record per CDR3 protein. The sample has around 400,000 distinct CDR3 sequences, over 12% seen once; the top ten hold about 21%. The specimen sequenced was blood. These receptors originate from a woman in her sixties with Graves' ophthalmopathy. Each CDR3 is given with its conserved first and last residue. Fields, in order: D gene, J gene, V gene, CDR3 protein. The D gene is left open where the match is weak.

D gene: NA; J gene: TRBJ2-5; V gene: TRBV6-2/TRBV6-3; CDR3 protein: CASSSGTGSQESQYF
D gene: NA; J gene: TRBJ1-1; V gene: TRBV3-1; CDR3 protein: CASSQGANTEAFF
D gene: NA; J gene: TRBJ2-1; V gene: TRBV19; CDR3 protein: CASSIAGAHSYNEQFF
D gene: NA; J gene: TRBJ1-5; V gene: TRBV10-3; CDR3 protein: CAISGQGLRDSNQPQHF
D gene: NA; J gene: TRBJ2-5; V gene: TRBV6-1; CDR3 protein: CASSAGAGRTQYF
D gene: NA; J gene: TRBJ1-1; V gene: TRBV20-1; CDR3 protein: CSARGLDRLNTEAFF
D gene: NA; J gene: TRBJ1-2; V gene: TRBV11-2; CDR3 protein: CASSSPGGYGYTF
D gene: NA; J gene: TRBJ2-1; V gene: TRBV7-3; CDR3 protein: CASSSQSPGEQFF
D gene: TRBD1; J gene: TRBJ2-7; V gene: TRBV20-1; CDR3 protein: CSAGGQGQREQYF
D gene: TRBD2; J gene: TRBJ2-2; V gene: TRBV5-8; CDR3 protein: CASSPRLAGAGELFF
D gene: NA; J gene: TRBJ1-2; V gene: TRBV29-1; CDR3 protein: CSESPPGPYGYTF
D gene: TRBD1; J gene: TRBJ2-7; V gene: TRBV20-1; CDR3 protein: CSATPGQGVFLYEQYF
D gene: NA; J gene: TRBJ2-7; V gene: TRBV20-1; CDR3 protein: CSARDFAALSPNEQYF
D gene: TRBD2; J gene: TRBJ2-1; V gene: TRBV3-1; CDR3 protein: CASSHWLAGGNNEQFF
D gene: TRBD2; J gene: TRBJ2-7; V gene: TRBV5-1; CDR3 protein: CASSFTSGWGGYEQYF
D gene: TRBD2; J gene: TRBJ2-1; V gene: TRBV3-1; CDR3 protein: CASSQSPQLAGRNNEQFF
D gene: NA; J gene: TRBJ1-4; V gene: TRBV7-9; CDR3 protein: CASSPDAGKLFF
D gene: NA; J gene: TRBJ2-1; V gene: TRBV6-2/TRBV6-3; CDR3 protein: CASSALGDNEQFF
D gene: NA; J gene: TRBJ2-1; V gene: TRBV20-1; CDR3 protein: CSGGGGGLNEQFF
D gene: TRBD1; J gene: TRBJ2-7; V gene: TRBV6-1; CDR3 protein: CASSLRDRGSYEQYF
D gene: NA; J gene: TRBJ2-5; V gene: TRBV19; CDR3 protein: CASSIGVGIETQYF
D gene: TRBD1; J gene: TRBJ2-2; V gene: TRBV6-2/TRBV6-3; CDR3 protein: CASSYPLGQGANTGELFF
D gene: NA; J gene: TRBJ2-7; V gene: TRBV25-1; CDR3 protein: CASSEIEAGPPYEQYF
D gene: NA; J gene: TRBJ1-1; V gene: TRBV30; CDR3 protein: CAWLAARQAFF
D gene: NA; J gene: TRBJ2-5; V gene: TRBV3-1; CDR3 protein: CASSQGETQYF
D gene: TRBD1; J gene: TRBJ1-2; V gene: TRBV6-1; CDR3 protein: CASSPTGTGSYGYTF
D gene: NA; J gene: TRBJ2-1; V gene: TRBV10-3; CDR3 protein: CAISQGSPYYNEQFF
D gene: TRBD2; J gene: TRBJ2-7; V gene: TRBV7-2; CDR3 protein: CASSLSSGVYEQYF
D gene: NA; J gene: TRBJ1-5; V gene: TRBV6-1; CDR3 protein: CASSASQIGLNQPQHF
D gene: TRBD2; J gene: TRBJ2-1; V gene: TRBV19; CDR3 protein: CASSTRTSPLPDEQFF
D gene: TRBD2; J gene: TRBJ2-7; V gene: TRBV20-1; CDR3 protein: CSASAPIGLAGVHYEQYF
D gene: NA; J gene: TRBJ2-5; V gene: TRBV30; CDR3 protein: CAWTRSGLIQETQYF
D gene: NA; J gene: TRBJ2-5; V gene: TRBV6-5; CDR3 protein: CASSYGRSWETQYF
D gene: NA; J gene: TRBJ1-4; V gene: TRBV12-3/TRBV12-4; CDR3 protein: CASNRQNEKLFF
D gene: TRBD1; J gene: TRBJ1-2; V gene: TRBV30; CDR3 protein: CAWSTGGNYGYTF
D gene: NA; J gene: TRBJ1-1; V gene: TRBV7-9; CDR3 protein: CASSSRENTEAFF
D gene: NA; J gene: TRBJ1-3; V gene: TRBV2; CDR3 protein: CASVWGSSFSGNTIYF
D gene: NA; J gene: TRBJ2-3; V gene: TRBV6-1; CDR3 protein: CATREGGTDTQYF
D gene: TRBD2; J gene: TRBJ2-3; V gene: TRBV5-5; CDR3 protein: CASSFGLAGLTDTQYF
D gene: TRBD1; J gene: TRBJ2-1; V gene: TRBV12-3/TRBV12-4; CDR3 protein: CASSFRQGDNEQFF
D gene: NA; J gene: TRBJ2-7; V gene: TRBV3-1; CDR3 protein: CASSQGSQKFSYEQYF
D gene: TRBD2; J gene: TRBJ2-1; V gene: TRBV2; CDR3 protein: CASSEEGASGIAQNEQFF
D gene: TRBD1; J gene: TRBJ1-5; V gene: TRBV12-3/TRBV12-4; CDR3 protein: CASSLNRQGAQPQHF